This T cell receptor (beta chain) is drawn from a study of T cells in Graves' hyperthyroidism and ophthalmopathy. Study results and caveats: With a median lead of about 6.9 months before onset, the model predicted ophthalmopathy. Most thyroid-expanded clonotypes above 0.001 were also found in blood.

TCR beta CDR3 regions were amplified from RNA transcripts. First-round RT-PCR of the TCR CDR3 relied on the HTBI primer set. Each CDR3 protein is one row after TCRdb ran MiXCR on the multiplex PCR reads. Found here are hundreds of thousands of distinct CDR3 sequences, approximately 15% of them singletons; the top ten hold 5.5% to 7.5%. Comments on this clonotype: What it recognizes is unknown.

J lost 5 bases, V lost 2 bases, and 17 bases had no gene match. This CDR3 is built from 18 residues. The germline CDR1 and CDR2 sequences are DFQATT and SNEGSKA (reference sequence). Initially, at the first diagnosis of hyperthyroidism and before any ophthalmopathy symptoms, blood was sampled. The sequenced sample consisted of blood. This chain links TRBV20-1 with TRBJ2-5; 10 nucleotides line up with TRBD2. This clonotype was sampled from a woman aged 30 to 39 with Graves' hyperthyroidism that later progressed to Graves' ophthalmopathy. Here the CDR3 DNA reads TGCAGTGCTAGAACCCAGGGGCTAGCGGGAGCCGATATCGAGACCCAGTACTTC. Translation gives CSARTQGLAGADIETQYF.